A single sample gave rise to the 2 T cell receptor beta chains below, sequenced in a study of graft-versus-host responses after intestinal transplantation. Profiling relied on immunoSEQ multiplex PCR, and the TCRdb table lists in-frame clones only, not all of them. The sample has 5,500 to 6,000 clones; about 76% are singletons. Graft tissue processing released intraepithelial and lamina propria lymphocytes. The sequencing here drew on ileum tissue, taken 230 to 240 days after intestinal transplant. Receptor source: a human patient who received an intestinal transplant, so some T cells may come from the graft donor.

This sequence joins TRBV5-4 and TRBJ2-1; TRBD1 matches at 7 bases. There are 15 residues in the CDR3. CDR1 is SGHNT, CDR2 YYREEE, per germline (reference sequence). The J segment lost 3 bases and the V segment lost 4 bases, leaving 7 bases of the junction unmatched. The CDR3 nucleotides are TGTGCCAGCAGCCCAAGACAGGGCGGCTACAATGAGCAGTTCTTC. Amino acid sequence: CASSPRQGGYNEQFF.

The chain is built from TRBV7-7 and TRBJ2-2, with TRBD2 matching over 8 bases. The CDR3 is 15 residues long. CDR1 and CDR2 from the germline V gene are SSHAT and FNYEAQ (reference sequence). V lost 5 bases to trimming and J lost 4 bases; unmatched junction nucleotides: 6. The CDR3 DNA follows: TGTGCCAGCAGCCCTAGCGGGTTTGGCACCGGGGAGCTGTTTTTT. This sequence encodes CASSPSGFGTGELFF.